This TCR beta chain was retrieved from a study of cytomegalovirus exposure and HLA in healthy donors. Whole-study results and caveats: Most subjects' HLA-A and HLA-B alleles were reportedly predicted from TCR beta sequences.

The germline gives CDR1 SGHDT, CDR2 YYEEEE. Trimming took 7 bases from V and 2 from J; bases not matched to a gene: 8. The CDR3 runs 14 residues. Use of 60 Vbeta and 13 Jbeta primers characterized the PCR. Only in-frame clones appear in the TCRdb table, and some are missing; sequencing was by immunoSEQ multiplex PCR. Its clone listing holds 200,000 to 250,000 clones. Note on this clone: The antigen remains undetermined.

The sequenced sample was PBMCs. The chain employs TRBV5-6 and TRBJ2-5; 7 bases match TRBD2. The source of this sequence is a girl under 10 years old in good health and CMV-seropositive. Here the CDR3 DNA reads TGTGCCAGCCGCTGGCGGGGGATTCAAGAGACCCAGTACTTC. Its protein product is CASRWRGIQETQYF.